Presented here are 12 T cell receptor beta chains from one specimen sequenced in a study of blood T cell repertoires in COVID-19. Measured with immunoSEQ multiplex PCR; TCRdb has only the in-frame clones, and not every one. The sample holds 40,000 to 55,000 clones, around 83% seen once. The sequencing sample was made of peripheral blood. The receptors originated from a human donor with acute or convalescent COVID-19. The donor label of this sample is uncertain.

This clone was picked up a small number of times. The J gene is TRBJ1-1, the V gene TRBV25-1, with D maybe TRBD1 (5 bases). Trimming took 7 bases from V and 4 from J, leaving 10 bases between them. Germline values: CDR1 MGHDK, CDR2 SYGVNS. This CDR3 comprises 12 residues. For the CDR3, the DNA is TGTGCCAGCAAAGGGGTCGGCACTGAAGCTTTCTTT. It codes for CASKGVGTEAFF.

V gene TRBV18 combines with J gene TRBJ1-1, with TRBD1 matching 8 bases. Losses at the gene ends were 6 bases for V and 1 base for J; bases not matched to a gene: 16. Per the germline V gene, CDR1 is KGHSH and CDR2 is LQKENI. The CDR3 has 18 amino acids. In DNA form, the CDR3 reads TGTGCCAGCTCGCCAGAGGGATCGGGGACAGGAACGAACACTGAAGCTTTCTTT. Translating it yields CASSPEGSGTGTNTEAFF.

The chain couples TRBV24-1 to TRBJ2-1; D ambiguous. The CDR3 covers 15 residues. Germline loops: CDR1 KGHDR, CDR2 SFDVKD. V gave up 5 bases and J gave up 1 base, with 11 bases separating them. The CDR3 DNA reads TGTGCCACCAGTGGACATGACGGTTCCTACAATGAGCAGTTCTTC. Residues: CATSGHDGSYNEQFF.

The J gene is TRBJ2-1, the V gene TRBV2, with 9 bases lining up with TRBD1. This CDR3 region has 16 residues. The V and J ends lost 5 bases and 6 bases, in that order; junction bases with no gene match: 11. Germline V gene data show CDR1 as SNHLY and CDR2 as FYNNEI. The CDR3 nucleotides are TGTGCCAGCAGTAGCCCGACAGGGGGTACCCTCAATGAGCAGTTCTTC. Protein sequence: CASSSPTGGTLNEQFF.

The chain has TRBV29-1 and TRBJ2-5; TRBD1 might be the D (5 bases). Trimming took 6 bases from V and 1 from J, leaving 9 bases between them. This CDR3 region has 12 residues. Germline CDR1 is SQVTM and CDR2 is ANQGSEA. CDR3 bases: TGCAGCGTGACAGATAGCCAAGAGACCCAGTACTTC. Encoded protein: CSVTDSQETQYF.

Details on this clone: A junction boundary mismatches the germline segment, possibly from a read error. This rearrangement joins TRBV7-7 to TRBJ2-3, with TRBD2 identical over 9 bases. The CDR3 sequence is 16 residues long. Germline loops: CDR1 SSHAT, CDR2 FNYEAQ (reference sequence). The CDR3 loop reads CASSSQLAGGGDTQYF. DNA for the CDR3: TGTGCTAGCAGCTCCCAACTAGCGGGCGGGGGCGATACGCAGTATTTT. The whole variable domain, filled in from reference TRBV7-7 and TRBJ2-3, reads GAGVSQSPRYKVTKRGQDVTLRCDPISSHATLYWYQQALGQGPEFLTYFNYEAQPDKSGLPSDRFSAERPEGSISTLTIQRTEQRDSAMYRCASSSQLAGGGDTQYFGPGTRLTVL.

CDR3 amino acids: CAWRAAGTLNSPLHF. Here the CDR3 DNA reads TGTGCCTGGAGGGCAGCCGGGACACTAAATTCACCCCTCCACTTT. The rearrangement joins TRBV30 to TRBJ1-6; a possible D gene is TRBD1 (6 bases). Germline values: CDR1 GTSNPN, CDR2 SVGIG (reference sequence). The CDR3 contains 15 residues. V dropped 3 bases and J dropped 7 bases, with 16 bases sitting between them.

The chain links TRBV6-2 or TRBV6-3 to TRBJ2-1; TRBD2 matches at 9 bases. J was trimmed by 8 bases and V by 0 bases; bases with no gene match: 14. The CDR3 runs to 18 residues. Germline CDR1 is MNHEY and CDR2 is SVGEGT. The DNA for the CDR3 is TGTGCCAGCAGTTACTCCCCCCCGGGACTAGCTCCCCGGGATGAGCAGTTCTTC. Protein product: CASSYSPPGLAPRDEQFF.

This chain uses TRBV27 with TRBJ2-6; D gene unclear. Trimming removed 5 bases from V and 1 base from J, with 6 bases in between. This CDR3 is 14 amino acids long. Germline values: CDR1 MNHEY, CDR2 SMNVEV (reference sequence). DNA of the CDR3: TGTGCCAGCAGTCTCAGATCTGGGGCCAACGTCCTGACTTTC. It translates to CASSLRSGANVLTF.

In nucleotides, the CDR3 is TGTGCCATCAGTGAGGGGGACTGGGATGAGCAGTTCTTC. Its translation is CAISEGDWDEQFF. The chain employs TRBV10-3 and TRBJ2-1; the D gene is possibly TRBD2 (6 bases). Germline assignment: CDR1 ENHRY and CDR2 SYGVKD. The CDR3 has 13 amino acids. V was clipped by 2 bases and J by 8 bases, with 10 bases between them.

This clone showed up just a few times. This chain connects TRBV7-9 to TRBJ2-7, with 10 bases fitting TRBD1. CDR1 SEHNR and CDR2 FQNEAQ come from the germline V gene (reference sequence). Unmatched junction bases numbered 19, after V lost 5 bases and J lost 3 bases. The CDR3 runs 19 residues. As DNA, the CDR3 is TGTGCCAGCAGCGGTGCCGGGACAGGGGCCCGAGGGAGAGTCTACGAGCAGTACTTC. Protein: CASSGAGTGARGRVYEQYF.

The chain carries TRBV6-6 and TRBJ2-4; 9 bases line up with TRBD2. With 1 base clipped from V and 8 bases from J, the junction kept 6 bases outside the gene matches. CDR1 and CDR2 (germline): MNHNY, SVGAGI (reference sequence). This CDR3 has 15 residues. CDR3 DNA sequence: TGTGCCAGCAGTTACTTTGGCGGGGGGGTGGACATTCAGTACTTC. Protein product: CASSYFGGGVDIQYF.